The entry below describes one T cell receptor beta chain. Antigen unknown. The sample originates from a study of TIL therapy for anti-PD-1-resistant metastatic lung cancer. Study summary: Most patients had lung adenocarcinoma; four tumors were EGFR-mutant, two ALK-rearranged; half smoked currently or formerly.

Trimming at V came to 6 bases and at J to 4 bases, leaving 6 bases not matched to a gene. This CDR3 is built from 15 residues. CDR1 is MGHRA and CDR2 is YSYEKL in the germline V gene. Sequencing used immunoSEQ v3. Clones were read by immunoSEQ multiplex PCR, and TCRdb kept only the in-frame ones, dropping some. The sample yields approximately 23,000 clones, 60% to 70% seen once. Points from the study as a whole: Treatment-naive, never-smoker and oncogene-addicted patients were overrepresented in this highly selected cohort.

The time point here: pre-treatment sample, taken before nivolumab and TIL therapy. Tumor tissue came from excised metastases, mostly pleural nodules or supraclavicular lymph nodes. Patients were adults with stage 4 NSCLC. V and J are TRBV4-1 and TRBJ2-7; 13 bases line up with TRBD2. The sequence was obtained from a woman between 25 and 85 years old with non-small cell lung cancer. The sequences come from tumor tissue, collected at baseline. CDR3 in amino acids: CASSPGTSGDYEQYF. DNA for the CDR3: TGCGCCAGCAGTCCTGGGACTAGCGGGGATTACGAGCAGTACTTC.